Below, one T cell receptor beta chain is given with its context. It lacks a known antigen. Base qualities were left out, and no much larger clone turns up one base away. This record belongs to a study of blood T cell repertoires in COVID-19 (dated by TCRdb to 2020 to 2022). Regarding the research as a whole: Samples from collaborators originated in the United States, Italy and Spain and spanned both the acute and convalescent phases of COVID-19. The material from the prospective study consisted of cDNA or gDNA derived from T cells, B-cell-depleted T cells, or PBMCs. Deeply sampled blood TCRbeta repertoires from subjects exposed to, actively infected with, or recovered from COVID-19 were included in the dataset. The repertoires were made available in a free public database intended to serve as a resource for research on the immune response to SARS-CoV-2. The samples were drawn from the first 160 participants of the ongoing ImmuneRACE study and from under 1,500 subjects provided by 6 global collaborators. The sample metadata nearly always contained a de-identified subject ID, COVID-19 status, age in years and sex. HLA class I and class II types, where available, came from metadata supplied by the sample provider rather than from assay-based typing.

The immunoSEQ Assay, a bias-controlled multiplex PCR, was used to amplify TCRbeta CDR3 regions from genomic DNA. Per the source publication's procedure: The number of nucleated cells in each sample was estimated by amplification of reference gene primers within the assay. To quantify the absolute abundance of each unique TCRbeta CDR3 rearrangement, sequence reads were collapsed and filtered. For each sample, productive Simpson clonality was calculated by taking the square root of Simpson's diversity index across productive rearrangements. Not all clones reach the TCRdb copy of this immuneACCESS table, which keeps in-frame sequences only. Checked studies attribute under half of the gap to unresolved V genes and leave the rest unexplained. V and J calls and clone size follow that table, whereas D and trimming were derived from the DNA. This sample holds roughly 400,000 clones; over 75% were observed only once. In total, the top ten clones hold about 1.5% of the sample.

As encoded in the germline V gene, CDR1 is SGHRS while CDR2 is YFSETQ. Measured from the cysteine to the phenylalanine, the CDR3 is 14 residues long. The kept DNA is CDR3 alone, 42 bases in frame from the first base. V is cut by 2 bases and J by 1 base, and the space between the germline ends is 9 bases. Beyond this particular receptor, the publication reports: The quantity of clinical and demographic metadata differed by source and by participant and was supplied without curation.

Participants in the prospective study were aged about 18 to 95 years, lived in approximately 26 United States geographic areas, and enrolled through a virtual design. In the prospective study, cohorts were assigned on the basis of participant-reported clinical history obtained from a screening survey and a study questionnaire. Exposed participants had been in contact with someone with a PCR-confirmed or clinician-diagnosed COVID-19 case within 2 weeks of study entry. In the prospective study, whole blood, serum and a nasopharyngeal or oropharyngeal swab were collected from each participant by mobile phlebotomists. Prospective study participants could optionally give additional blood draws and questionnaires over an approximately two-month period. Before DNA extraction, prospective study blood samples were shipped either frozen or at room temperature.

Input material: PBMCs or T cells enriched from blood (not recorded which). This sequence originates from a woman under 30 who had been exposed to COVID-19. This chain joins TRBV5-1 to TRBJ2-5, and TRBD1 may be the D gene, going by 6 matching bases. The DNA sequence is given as TGCGCCAGCAGCTTAGGGACATTCCAAGAGACCCAGTACTTC. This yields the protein CASSLGTFQETQYF.